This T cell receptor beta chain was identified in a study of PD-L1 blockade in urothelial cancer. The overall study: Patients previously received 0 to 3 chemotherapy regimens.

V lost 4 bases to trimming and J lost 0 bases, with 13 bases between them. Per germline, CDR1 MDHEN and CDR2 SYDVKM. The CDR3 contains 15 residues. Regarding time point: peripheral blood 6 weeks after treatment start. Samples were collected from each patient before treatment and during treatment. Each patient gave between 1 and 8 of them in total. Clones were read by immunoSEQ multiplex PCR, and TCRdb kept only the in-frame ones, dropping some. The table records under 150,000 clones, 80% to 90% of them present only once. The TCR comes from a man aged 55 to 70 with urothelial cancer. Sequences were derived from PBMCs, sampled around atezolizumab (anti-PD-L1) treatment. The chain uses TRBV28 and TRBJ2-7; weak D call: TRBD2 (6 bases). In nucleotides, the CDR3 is TGTGCCAGCAGTTCTTTTGCGGAGGGCTCCTACGAGCAGTACTTC. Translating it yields CASSSFAEGSYEQYF.